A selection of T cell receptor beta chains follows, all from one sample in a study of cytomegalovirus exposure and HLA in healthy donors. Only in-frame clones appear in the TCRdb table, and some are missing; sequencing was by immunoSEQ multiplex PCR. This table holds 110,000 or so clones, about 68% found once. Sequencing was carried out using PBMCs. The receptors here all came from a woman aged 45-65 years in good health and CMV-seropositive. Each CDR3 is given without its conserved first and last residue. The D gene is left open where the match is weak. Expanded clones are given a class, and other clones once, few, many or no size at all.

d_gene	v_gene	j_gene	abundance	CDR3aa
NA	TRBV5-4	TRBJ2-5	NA	ASSLGGLQETQY
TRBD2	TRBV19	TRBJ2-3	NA	ASSLIGGGADTQY
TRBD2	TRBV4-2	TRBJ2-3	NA	ASSQVVGLAGSRVNTQY
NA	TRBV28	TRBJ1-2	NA	ASSPAQGRGYT
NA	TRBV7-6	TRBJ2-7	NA	ASSLSGTIYEQY
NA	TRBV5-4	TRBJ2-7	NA	ASSWTSGEGGLGEQY
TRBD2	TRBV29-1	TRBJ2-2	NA	SVEAAGGPGELF
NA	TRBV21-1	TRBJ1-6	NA	ASSKGTAYNSPLH
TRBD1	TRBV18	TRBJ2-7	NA	ASSLKDRARFEQY
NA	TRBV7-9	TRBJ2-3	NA	ASTTFGSWDTQY
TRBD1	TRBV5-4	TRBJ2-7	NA	ASRAGTGSYEQY
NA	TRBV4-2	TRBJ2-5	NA	ASSQGAGTTKETQY
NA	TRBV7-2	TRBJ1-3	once	ASSLLSGYSGNTIY
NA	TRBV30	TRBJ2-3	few	AWSATVDTQY
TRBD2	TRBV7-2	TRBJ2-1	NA	ASSTHGGGLAGVNEQF
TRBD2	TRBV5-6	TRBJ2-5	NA	ASSLVLAEETQY
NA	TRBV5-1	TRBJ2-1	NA	ASSLDGYNEQF
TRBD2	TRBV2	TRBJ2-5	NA	ASSDVLATETQY
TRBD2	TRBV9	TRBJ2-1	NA	ASSVVPSGSYNEQF
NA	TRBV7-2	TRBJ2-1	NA	ASSVSQGPEQF
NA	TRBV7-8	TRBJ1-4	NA	ASSPYGGAGNEKLF
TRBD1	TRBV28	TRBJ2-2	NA	ASSHQPGQTNTGELF
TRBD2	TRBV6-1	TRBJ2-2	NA	ASSDAPGLVAEKNTGELF
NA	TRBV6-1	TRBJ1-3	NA	ASSASVSGNTIY
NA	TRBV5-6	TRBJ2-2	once	ASSLGERSPANTGELF
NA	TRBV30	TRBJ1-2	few	AWSDRLGYT
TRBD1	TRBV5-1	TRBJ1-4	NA	ASSLPGTANEKLF
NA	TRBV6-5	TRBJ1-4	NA	ASKTGAGKLF
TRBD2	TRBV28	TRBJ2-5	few	ASTGGGQTQY
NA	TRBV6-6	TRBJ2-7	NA	ASSFGTLPTYEQY
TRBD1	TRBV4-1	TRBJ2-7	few	ASSLLGTGYYEQY
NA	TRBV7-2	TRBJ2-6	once	ASSPIAAVANPWA
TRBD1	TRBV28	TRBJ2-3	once	ASSLLGQSLQY
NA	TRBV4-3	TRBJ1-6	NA	ASSQEGHNSPLH
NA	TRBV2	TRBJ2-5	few	ASSVYRKETQY
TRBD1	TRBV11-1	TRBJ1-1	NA	ASSLDRGSETEAF
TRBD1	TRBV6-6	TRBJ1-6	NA	ASSTDRGNSPLH
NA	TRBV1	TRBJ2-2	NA	TSSQDTSGRVVTGELF
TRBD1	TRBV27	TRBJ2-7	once	ATRMGTGISYEQY
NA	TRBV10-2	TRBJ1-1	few	ASRLDSEAF
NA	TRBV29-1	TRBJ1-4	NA	SGRDSEGEKLF
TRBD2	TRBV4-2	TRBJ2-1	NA	ASSQEGGAGGSYEQF
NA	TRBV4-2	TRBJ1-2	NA	ASSQDENWGDYT
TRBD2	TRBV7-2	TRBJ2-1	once	ASLMGLAANEQF
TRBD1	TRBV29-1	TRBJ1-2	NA	SVRDRVGNDYGYT
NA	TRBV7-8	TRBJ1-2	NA	ASSLNWGQGYT
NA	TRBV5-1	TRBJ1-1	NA	ASSLEATEAF
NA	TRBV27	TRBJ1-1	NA	ASSRGGEAF